This TCR beta chain originates from a study of T-cell memory formation after mild COVID-19. The overall study: The study found TCR clusters largely donor specific. Whole-study findings and limits: CD4+ bias marked clones expanding day 15 to 37, unlike balanced contracting clones. For contracting clones, CD4+ ones sat mainly in CM and EM, CD8+ in EMRA. The appearance of some responding clones in pre-infection memory suggested that cross-reactive memory joined.

Worth noting for this clonotype: Its antigen is not identified.

From the 5' RACE reads, TCRdb called clonotypes with MiXCR, one entry per CDR3 protein. The table lists 200,000 to 250,000 distinct CDR3 sequences, less than 20% of them singletons. The CDR3 contains 15 residues. V was shortened by 3 bases and J by 2 bases, with 13 bases between the two germline ends. The germline V gene encodes CDR1 KGHSH and CDR2 LQKENI. The sequencing sample was made of PBMCs or a T cell subset sorted from them (not recorded which). This sequence originates from a man aged 18-30 years who had mild COVID-19 (a few samples of this study predate the infection). Cell type and time point are not known. The chain combines TRBV18 with TRBJ1-1, with D tentatively TRBD1 (5 bases). CDR3 protein: CASSPYGGTNTEAFF. The CDR3 bases are TGTGCCAGCTCACCCTATGGGGGAACCAACACTGAAGCTTTCTTT.